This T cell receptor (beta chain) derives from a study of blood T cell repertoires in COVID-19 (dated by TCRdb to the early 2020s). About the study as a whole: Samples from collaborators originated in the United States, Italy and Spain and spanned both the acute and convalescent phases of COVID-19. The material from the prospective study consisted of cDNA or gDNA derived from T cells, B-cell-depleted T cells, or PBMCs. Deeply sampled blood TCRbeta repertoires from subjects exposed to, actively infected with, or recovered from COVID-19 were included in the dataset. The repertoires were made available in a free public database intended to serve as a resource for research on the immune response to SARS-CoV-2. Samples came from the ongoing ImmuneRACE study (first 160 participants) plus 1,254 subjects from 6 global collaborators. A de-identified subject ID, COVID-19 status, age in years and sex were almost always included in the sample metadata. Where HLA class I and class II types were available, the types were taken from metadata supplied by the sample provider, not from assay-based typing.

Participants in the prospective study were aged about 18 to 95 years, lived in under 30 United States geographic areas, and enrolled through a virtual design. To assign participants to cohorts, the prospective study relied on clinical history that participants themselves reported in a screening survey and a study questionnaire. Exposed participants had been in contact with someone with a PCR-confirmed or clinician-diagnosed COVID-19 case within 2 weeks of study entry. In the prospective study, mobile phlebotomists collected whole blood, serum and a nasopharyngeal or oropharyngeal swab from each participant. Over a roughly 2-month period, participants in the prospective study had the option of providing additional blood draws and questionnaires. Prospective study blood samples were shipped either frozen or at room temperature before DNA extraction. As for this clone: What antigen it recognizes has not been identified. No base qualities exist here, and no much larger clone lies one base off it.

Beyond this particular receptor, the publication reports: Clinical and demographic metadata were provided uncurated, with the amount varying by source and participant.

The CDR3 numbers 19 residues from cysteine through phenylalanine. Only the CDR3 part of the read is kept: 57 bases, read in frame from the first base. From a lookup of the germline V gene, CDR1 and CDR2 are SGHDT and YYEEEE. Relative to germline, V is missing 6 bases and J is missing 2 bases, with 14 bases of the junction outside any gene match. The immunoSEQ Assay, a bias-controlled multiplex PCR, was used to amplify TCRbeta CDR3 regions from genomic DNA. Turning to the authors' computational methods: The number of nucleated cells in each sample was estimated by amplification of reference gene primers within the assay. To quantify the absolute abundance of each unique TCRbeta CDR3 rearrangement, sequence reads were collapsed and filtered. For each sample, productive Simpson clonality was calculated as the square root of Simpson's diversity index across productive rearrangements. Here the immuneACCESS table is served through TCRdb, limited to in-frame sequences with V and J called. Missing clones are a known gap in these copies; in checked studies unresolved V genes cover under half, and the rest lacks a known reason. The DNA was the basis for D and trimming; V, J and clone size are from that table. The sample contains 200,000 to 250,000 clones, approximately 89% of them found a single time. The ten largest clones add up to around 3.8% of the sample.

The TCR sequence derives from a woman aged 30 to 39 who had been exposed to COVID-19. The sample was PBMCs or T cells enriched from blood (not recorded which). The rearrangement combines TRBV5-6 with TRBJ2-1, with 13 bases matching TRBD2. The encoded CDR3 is CASIPLGRLAGGAYNEQFF. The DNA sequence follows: TGTGCCAGCATCCCTTTAGGCCGACTAGCGGGAGGTGCCTACAATGAGCAGTTCTTC.